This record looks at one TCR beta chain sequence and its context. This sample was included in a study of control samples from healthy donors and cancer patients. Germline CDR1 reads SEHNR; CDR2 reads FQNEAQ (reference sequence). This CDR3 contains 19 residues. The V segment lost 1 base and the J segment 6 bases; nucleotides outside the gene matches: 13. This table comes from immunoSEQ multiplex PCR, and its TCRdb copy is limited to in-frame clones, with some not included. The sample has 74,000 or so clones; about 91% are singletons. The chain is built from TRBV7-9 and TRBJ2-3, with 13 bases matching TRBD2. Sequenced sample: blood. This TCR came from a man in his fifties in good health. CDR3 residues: CASSLVLAGGRRSSDTQYF. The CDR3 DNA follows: TGTGCCAGCAGCTTAGTACTAGCGGGGGGGCGCAGGTCTTCGGATACGCAGTATTTT.